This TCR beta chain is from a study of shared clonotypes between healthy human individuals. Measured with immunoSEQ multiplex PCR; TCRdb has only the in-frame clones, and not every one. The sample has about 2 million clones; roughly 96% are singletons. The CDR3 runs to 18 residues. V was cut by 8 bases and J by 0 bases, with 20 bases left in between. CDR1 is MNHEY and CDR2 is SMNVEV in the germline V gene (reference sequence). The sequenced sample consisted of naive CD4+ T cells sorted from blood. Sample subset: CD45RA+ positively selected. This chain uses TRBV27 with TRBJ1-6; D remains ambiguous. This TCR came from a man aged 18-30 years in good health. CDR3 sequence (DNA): TGTGCCAGCCAACGGACTGCCGGGCCGAGCTCCTATAATTCACCCCTCCACTTT. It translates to CASQRTAGPSSYNSPLHF.